A selection of T cell receptor beta chains follows, all from one sample in a study of response to subunit inactivated influenza vaccine. Via MiXCR, TCRdb re-called the RT-PCR reads, giving one row per CDR3 protein. The sample gives 600,000 to 850,000 distinct CDR3 sequences, 14% of which show up once; 7.5% to 8% is in the top ten. The material sequenced was PBMCs from blood, taken roughly 2 weeks before vaccination. The receptors were gathered from a man aged 45-60 years who received an inactivated influenza vaccine. Both conserved end residues are trimmed from each CDR3.

>TRBJ2-5|11|TRBV11-2
ASSQSRAETQY
>TRBJ2-2|13|TRBV7-2
ASSLDSSNTGELF
>TRBJ2-5|12|TRBV10-1
ASSETGMLATQY
>TRBJ2-5|12|TRBV4-3
ASSQDFGRETQY
>TRBJ2-5|11|TRBV7-2
ASSIYRGETQY
>TRBJ2-3|10|TRBV20-1
SARPGADTQY
>TRBJ1-2|15|TRBV4-1
ASSRPPIRVSLYGYT
>TRBJ1-2|12|TRBV7-9
ASVYGTGFLGYT
>TRBJ2-1|14|TRBV20-1
SARVGTGVSSNEQF
>TRBJ1-1|10|TRBV3-1
ASTNAGSEAF
>TRBJ2-7|15|TRBV28
ASSLALTTGSSYEQY
>TRBJ2-5|13|TRBV15
ATSRALVGGETQY
>TRBJ2-2|13|TRBV10-2
ASSATGVNTGELF
>TRBJ2-5|14|TRBV29-1
SVGYGTRASQETQY
>TRBJ1-5|12|TRBV4-1
ASSPGHSNQPQH
>TRBJ1-1|13|TRBV5-1
ASSPQGQTNTEAF
>TRBJ2-2|13|TRBV12-5
ASRRGTANTGELF
>TRBJ1-5|13|TRBV10-1
ASSESTASNQPQH
>TRBJ2-1|13|TRBV11-1
ASSPIAGDLNEQF
>TRBJ2-5|14|TRBV6-4
ASRRSWGVEGETQY
>TRBJ1-2|11|TRBV27
ASRPPGFYGYT
>TRBJ2-7|17|TRBV6-2/TRBV6-3
ASSWRRDLGLAGVYEQY
>TRBJ2-5|12|TRBV20-1
SASNRGFIETQY
>TRBJ1-2|12|TRBV20-1
SAPPTGDSYGYT
>TRBJ1-2|12|TRBV6-1
ASGIEQGAGGYT
>TRBJ2-2|12|TRBV6-5
ASSYKGYTGELF
>TRBJ1-5|11|TRBV20-1
SAKTTIFQPQH
>TRBJ2-5|14|TRBV29-1
SVETGAPGGQETQY
>TRBJ2-1|9|TRBV27
ASRQTNEQF
>TRBJ2-7|12|TRBV20-1
SARSGRAFDEQY
>TRBJ2-4|14|TRBV6-5
ASSYSLGAAKNIQY
>TRBJ2-1|10|TRBV12-3/TRBV12-4
ASSKRRNEQF